The 20 T cell receptor beta chains below come from one sample, sequenced in a study of blood T cell repertoires in COVID-19. The data were produced by immunoSEQ multiplex PCR, yet TCRdb's version contains in-frame clones alone and is incomplete. The table includes some 220,000 clones, 75% to 85% detected once. The sequenced sample was peripheral blood. The receptors come from a man aged 50 or older with COVID-19, enrolled during active disease.

The chain couples TRBV19 to TRBJ2-6; 8 nucleotides align to TRBD2. V trimming: 1 base; J trimming: 4 bases; junction bases outside the gene matches: 6. Germline loops: CDR1 LNHDA, CDR2 SQIVND (reference sequence). The CDR3 is 17 amino acids. As DNA, the CDR3 is TGTGCCAGTAGTATAGTAAGTAGCGGGGCGGGGGCCAACGTCCTGACTTTC. This codes for CASSIVSSGAGANVLTF. The variable domain in full, completed from reference TRBV19 and TRBJ2-6, reads DGGITQSPKYLFRKEGQNVTLSCEQNLNHDAMYWYRQDPGQGLRLIYYSQIVNDFQKGDIAEGYSVSREKKESFPLTVTSAQKNPTAFYLCASSIVSSGAGANVLTFGAGSRLTVL.

The V gene is TRBV6-5, the J gene TRBJ1-5; D unclear. Germline V gene sequence: CDR1 MNHEY, CDR2 SVGAGI. The V gene lost 7 bases and the J gene lost 9 bases, with 16 bases spanning the gap. The CDR3 totals 13 residues. The CDR3 loop is CASKLLNEGPQHF. CDR3 sequence (DNA): TGTGCCAGCAAGCTATTAAATGAGGGGCCCCAGCATTTT.

The chain combines TRBV5-4 with TRBJ2-7, with D possibly TRBD1 on 5 matching bases. This CDR3 is built from 16 residues. Germline assignment: CDR1 SGHNT and CDR2 YYREEE (reference sequence). V lost 4 bases to trimming and J lost 3 bases, with 20 bases between them. The CDR3 region has the DNA TGTGCCAGCAGCACCGCCGGACATGGGGATTTCTACGAGCAGTACTTC. Translation: CASSTAGHGDFYEQYF.

V is TRBV7-2 and J is TRBJ2-2; 8 bases map to TRBD2. Germline V gene sequence: CDR1 SGHTA, CDR2 FQGNSA. The CDR3 length is 18 residues. V shed 5 bases and J 3 bases; nucleotides not matched to a gene: 14. CDR3 residues: CASSLRYGGGQDTGELFF. DNA for the CDR3: TGTGCCAGCAGCCTTCGCTACGGGGGGGGGCAAGACACCGGGGAGCTGTTTTTT.

The chain has TRBV14 and TRBJ2-5, with 9 bases identical to TRBD1. J was trimmed by 3 bases and V by 4 bases; bases with no gene match: 9. From germline, CDR1 is SGHDN and CDR2 FVKESK. The CDR3 extends over 16 amino acids. DNA of the CDR3: TGTGCCAGCAGCCCCCTACAGGGGGCGGCTGAAGAGACCCAGTACTTC. It codes for CASSPLQGAAEETQYF.

The chain uses TRBV5-4 and TRBJ2-5, with 9 nucleotides matching TRBD2. Trimming cost V 2 bases and J 2 bases; bases outside gene matches: 7. The CDR3 spans 16 residues. CDR1 is SGHNT and CDR2 is YYREEE in the germline V gene (reference sequence). This CDR3 is CASSFAGGPGQETQYF. In DNA, the CDR3 is TGTGCCAGCAGCTTCGCGGGGGGGCCTGGGCAAGAGACCCAGTACTTC.

This clone was counted many times. The rearrangement joins TRBV14 to TRBJ2-1; 7 nucleotides align to TRBD2. V trimming: 6 bases; J trimming: 5 bases; junction bases outside the gene matches: 13. Per germline, CDR1 SGHDN and CDR2 FVKESK. This CDR3 region has 16 residues. The CDR3 reads CASSQAWGGDDNEQFF. DNA of the CDR3: TGTGCCAGCAGTCAGGCGTGGGGGGGGGACGACAATGAGCAGTTCTTC.

The chain links TRBV6-2 or TRBV6-3 to TRBJ2-5, with 10 nucleotides matching TRBD2. The germline CDR1 and CDR2 sequences are MNHEY and SVGEGT. V trimming: 6 bases; J trimming: 5 bases; junction bases outside the gene matches: 9. The CDR3 extends over 15 amino acids. CDR3 bases: TGTGCCAGCAGCCTCGGGACTAGCGTAAGGGAGACCCAGTACTTC. It yields the protein CASSLGTSVRETQYF.

This clone was picked up one time. J is TRBJ1-4 and V is TRBV3-1 (or the pseudogene TRBV3-2), with D unclear. Trimming stripped 5 bases from V and 12 bases from J, with 13 bases between. Per the germline V gene, CDR1 is LGHDT and CDR2 is YNNKEL (reference sequence). This CDR3 has 12 amino acids. The CDR3 region has the DNA TGTGCCAGCAGCAACCGCGTCGTCGAACTGTTTTTT. The encoded protein is CASSNRVVELFF.

The chain joins TRBV29-1 to TRBJ2-7, with D perhaps TRBD1 (6 bases). Trimming shortened V by 4 bases and J by 3 bases, and 10 bases separated the two germline ends. This CDR3 spans 12 amino acids. Per the germline V gene, CDR1 is SQVTM and CDR2 is ANQGSEA. CDR3 sequence: CSVGRTDYEQYF. Written as DNA, the CDR3 is TGCAGCGTTGGGCGGACAGACTACGAGCAGTACTTC.

CDR3 DNA sequence: TGTGCCAGCAGTTTCGGGACAGGGGGCTGGGCGGATTCACCCCTCCACTTT. This gives the protein CASSFGTGGWADSPLHF. The chain couples TRBV4-2 to TRBJ1-6; 12 positions agree with TRBD1. Germline V lookup: CDR1 LGHNA, CDR2 YNFKEQ. Trimming removed 6 bases from V and 8 bases from J; junction bases left unmatched: 11. The CDR3 is 17 amino acids.

This chain connects TRBV11-3 to TRBJ2-5; TRBD2 aligns across 8 bases. Germline trimming cut 0 bases from V and 8 bases from J; bases unmatched to any gene: 8. CDR3 size: 15 residues. CDR1 is SGHNT and CDR2 is YENEEA in the germline V gene. Here the CDR3 DNA reads TGTGCCAGCAGCTTAGAAGCGGGGGACAAGAGTACCCAGTACTTC. This translates into CASSLEAGDKSTQYF.

This rearrangement joins TRBV15 to TRBJ1-1; the D is unclear. This CDR3 has 12 amino acids. V lost 0 bases and J lost 4, with 3 bases in between. Germline V gives CDR1 LNHNV, CDR2 YYDKDF (reference sequence). The CDR3 DNA reads TGTGCCACCAGCAGAGACATCACTGAAGCTTTCTTT. Residues: CATSRDITEAFF.

This clone was recorded only once. This chain links TRBV2 with TRBJ1-1; D unclear. V lost 6 bases, J lost 1 base, and 6 bases lay in between. Germline V gives CDR1 SNHLY, CDR2 FYNNEI. This CDR3 comprises 12 residues. The CDR3 DNA is TGTGCCAGCAGGGGAGAGAACACTGAAGCTTTCTTT. This codes for CASRGENTEAFF.

The table lists this clone with a count of one. The chain is built from TRBV28 and TRBJ2-1; tentatively, D is TRBD2 (6 bases). The CDR3 sequence is 13 residues long. Deletions cut 5 bases from V and 8 bases from J, with 13 bases between. Germline V gene data show CDR1 as MDHEN and CDR2 as SYDVKM. In DNA form, the CDR3 reads TGTGCCAGCAGTCCGACTAGTTCGGATGAGCAGTTCTTC. Translation: CASSPTSSDEQFF.

The V gene is TRBV19, the J gene TRBJ1-2, with D maybe TRBD1 (6 bases). Germline values: CDR1 LNHDA, CDR2 SQIVND (reference sequence). V gave up 6 bases and J gave up 1 base, with 21 bases separating them. The CDR3 contains 17 residues. The CDR3 DNA is TGTGCCAGTAGGGGGGCAGTAGGTTTATGGGATAACTATGGCTACACCTTC. Encoded protein: CASRGAVGLWDNYGYTF.

The table lists this clone with a few counts. The chain uses TRBV5-4 and TRBJ2-7, with 8 positions matching TRBD2. From germline, CDR1 is SGHNT and CDR2 YYREEE (reference sequence). The CDR3 covers 18 residues. The V segment lost 5 bases and the J segment 2 bases; nucleotides outside the gene matches: 18. CDR3 nucleotide sequence: TGTGCCAGCAGTTCGGGAGGCAGCGGGGGCCCCGCCGCCTACGAGCAGTACTTC. This sequence encodes CASSSGGSGGPAAYEQYF.

This chain links TRBV6-4 with TRBJ2-2, with a tentative D call TRBD1 (5 bases). The CDR3 runs 13 residues. From germline, CDR1 is MRHNA and CDR2 SNTAGT. Trimming took 5 bases from V and 7 from J, leaving 11 bases between them. The CDR3, as DNA: TGTGCCAGCAGTCTCAGGGCCGGCGGGGAGCTGTTTTTT. Amino acids: CASSLRAGGELFF.

The chain has TRBV6-5 and TRBJ1-5, with D possibly TRBD1 on 6 matching bases. CDR1 is MNHEY and CDR2 is SVGAGI in the germline V gene. Trimming pared 8 bases from V and 7 bases from J, leaving 18 bases between. The CDR3 extends over 14 amino acids. CDR3 sequence reads: CASRAGRGSQPQHF. DNA for the CDR3: TGTGCCAGCCGGGCGGGCAGGGGATCCCAGCCCCAGCATTTT.

The rearrangement links TRBV27 to TRBJ2-3; 13 bases agree with TRBD2. The V gene end was trimmed by 5 bases and the J gene end by 0 bases; junction bases not matched to a gene: 11. The CDR3 contains 19 residues. Germline V CDR1 and CDR2: MNHEY, SMNVEV (reference sequence). Written as DNA, the CDR3 is TGTGCCAGCAGTCTCTGGGCCACTAGCGGGGGGGCTAGCACAGATACGCAGTATTTT. Translation: CASSLWATSGGASTDTQYF.